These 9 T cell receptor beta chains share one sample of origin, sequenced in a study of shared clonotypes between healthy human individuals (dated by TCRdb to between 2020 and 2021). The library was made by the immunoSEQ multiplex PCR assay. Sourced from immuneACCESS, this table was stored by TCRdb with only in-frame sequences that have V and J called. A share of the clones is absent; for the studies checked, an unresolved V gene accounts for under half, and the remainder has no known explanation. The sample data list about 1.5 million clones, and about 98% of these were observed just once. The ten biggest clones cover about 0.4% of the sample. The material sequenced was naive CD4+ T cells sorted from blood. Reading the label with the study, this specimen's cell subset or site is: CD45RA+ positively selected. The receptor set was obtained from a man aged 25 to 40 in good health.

The CDR3 here is CASSRAGRNIQYF. The CDR3 region has the DNA TGTGCCAGCTCGCGGGCGGGCAGAAACATTCAGTACTTC. V usage is TRBV18 and J usage is TRBJ2-4; weak D call: TRBD2 (5 bases). The CDR3 contains 13 residues. In germline, CDR1 is KGHSH, CDR2 LQKENI. V lost 6 bases to trimming and J lost 6 bases, with 12 bases between them.

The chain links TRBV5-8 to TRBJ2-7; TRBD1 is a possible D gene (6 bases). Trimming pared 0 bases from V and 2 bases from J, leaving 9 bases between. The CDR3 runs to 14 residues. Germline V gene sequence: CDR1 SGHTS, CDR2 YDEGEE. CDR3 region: CASSLGDTAYEQYF. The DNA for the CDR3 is TGTGCCAGCAGCTTGGGGGACACAGCCTACGAGCAGTACTTC.

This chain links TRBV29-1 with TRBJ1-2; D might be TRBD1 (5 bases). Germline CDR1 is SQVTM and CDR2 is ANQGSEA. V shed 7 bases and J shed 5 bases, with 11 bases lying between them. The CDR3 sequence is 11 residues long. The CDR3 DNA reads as TGCAGCGCCGTAGGGGTTTATGGCTACACCTTC. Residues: CSAVGVYGYTF.

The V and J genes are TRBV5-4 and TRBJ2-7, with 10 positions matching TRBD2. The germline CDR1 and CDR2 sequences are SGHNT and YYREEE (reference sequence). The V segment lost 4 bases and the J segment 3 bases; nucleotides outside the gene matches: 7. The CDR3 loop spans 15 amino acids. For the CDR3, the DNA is TGTGCCAGCAGCGACCCTAGCGGGAGTCTCTACGAGCAGTACTTC. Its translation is CASSDPSGSLYEQYF.

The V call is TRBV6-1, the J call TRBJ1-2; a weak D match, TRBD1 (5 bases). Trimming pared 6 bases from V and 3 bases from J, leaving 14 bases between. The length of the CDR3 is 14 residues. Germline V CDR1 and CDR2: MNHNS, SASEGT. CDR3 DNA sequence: TGTGCCAGCAGGGGGACTTATGCTGACTATGGCTACACCTTC. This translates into CASRGTYADYGYTF.

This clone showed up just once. CDR3: CASSLQGEMTDTQYF. The CDR3, as DNA: TGTGCCAGCAGCCTCCAGGGGGAAATGACAGATACGCAGTATTTT. The J gene is TRBJ2-3, the V gene TRBV5-4; 7 positions agree with TRBD1. Germline CDR1 is SGHNT and CDR2 is YYREEE (reference sequence). The CDR3 loop spans 15 amino acids. Trimming took 4 bases from V and 3 from J; bases not matched to a gene: 8.

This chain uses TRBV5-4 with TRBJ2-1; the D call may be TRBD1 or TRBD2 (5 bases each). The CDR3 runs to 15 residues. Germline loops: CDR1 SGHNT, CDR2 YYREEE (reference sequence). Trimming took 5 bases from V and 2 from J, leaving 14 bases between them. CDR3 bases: TGTGCCAGCAGGTCCGGGACGGTGGCCTACAATGAGCAGTTCTTC. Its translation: CASRSGTVAYNEQFF.

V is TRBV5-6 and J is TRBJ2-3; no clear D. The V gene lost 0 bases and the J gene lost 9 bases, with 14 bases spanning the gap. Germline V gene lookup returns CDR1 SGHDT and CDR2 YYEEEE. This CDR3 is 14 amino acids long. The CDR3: CASSLEGATRTQYF. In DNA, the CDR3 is TGTGCCAGCAGCTTGGAGGGTGCGACCCGGACGCAGTATTTT.

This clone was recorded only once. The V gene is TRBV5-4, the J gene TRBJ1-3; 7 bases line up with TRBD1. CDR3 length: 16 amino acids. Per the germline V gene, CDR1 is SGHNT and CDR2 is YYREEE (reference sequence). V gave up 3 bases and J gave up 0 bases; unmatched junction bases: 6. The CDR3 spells CASSSGQAFSGNTIYF. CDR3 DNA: TGTGCCAGCAGCTCTGGACAGGCCTTCTCTGGAAACACCATATATTTT.